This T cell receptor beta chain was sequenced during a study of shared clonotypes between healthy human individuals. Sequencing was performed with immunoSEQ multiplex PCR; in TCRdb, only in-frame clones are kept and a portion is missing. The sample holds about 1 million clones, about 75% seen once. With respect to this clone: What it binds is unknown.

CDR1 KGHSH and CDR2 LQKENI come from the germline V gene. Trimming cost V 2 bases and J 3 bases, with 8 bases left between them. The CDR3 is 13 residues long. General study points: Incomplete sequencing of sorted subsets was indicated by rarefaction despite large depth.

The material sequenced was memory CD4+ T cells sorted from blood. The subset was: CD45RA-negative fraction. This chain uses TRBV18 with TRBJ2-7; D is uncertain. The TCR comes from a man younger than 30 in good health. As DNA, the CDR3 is TGTGCCAGCTCACCAACGACCGGCTACGAGCAGTACTTC. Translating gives CASSPTTGYEQYF.